The entry that follows covers one T cell receptor beta chain sequence. The CDR3 has 15 residues. Per the original methods: Amplifying reference gene primers gave estimates of nucleated cell counts. Data came from immunoSEQ multiplex PCR; TCRdb stores just in-frame clones and leaves some out. The V and J calls and clone size are taken from that table; D and trimming were inferred from the DNA. In the table there are 100,000 to 130,000 clones, roughly 90% of which are singletons. The sample comes from a study of blood T cell repertoires in COVID-19. Study at large: Collection of acute and convalescent COVID-19 samples took place in the United States, Italy and Spain. T cells, B-cell-depleted T cells, or PBMCs provided the cDNA or gDNA that served as material.

Specimen: peripheral blood. The chain couples TRBV12-2 to TRBJ2-7; the table's D call, TRBD1, has no DNA check behind it. TRBV12-2 is designated a pseudogene. This TCR derives from a man in his forties with active or convalescent COVID-19. The CDR3 region is CASRDRDRGTYEQYF. Here the CDR3 DNA reads TGTGCAAGTCGGGACCGGGACAGGGGGACGTACGAGCAGTACTTC.